This T cell receptor (beta chain) was found in a study of blood T cell repertoires in COVID-19. Across the whole study: Sites in the United States, Italy and Spain provided acute and convalescent COVID-19 samples. Sample material is recorded as cDNA or gDNA derived from T cells, B-cell-depleted T cells, or PBMCs.

Study processing details: Amplification from reference gene primers served as the basis for estimated nucleated cell counts. Sequencing used immunoSEQ multiplex PCR; TCRdb keeps in-frame clones, though not all of them. V, J and clone size are those of that table, while D and trimming were read from the DNA. The sample yields roughly 97,000 clones, roughly nine tenths seen once. CDR1 and CDR2 from the germline V gene are KGHDR and SFDVKD. With V trimmed by 3 bases and J by 7 bases, 13 bases remained unmatched. This CDR3 contains 18 residues. Material for sequencing was peripheral blood. The chain has TRBV24-1 and TRBJ2-1; 11 nucleotides align to TRBD1. The receptor's source is a human donor in a cohort sampled during active COVID-19. CDR3 DNA: TGTGCCACCAGTGATAAAAAAAGCCCGGGACAGGGGGAAAATGAGCAGTTCTTC. Translating it yields CATSDKKSPGQGENEQFF.